The T cell receptor (beta chain) under discussion was sequenced for a study of T-cell memory formation after mild COVID-19. For the study at large: In these data, TCR clusters were largely donor specific.

Amplification by 5'RACE using constant-segment primers produced TCR alpha and TCR beta cDNA libraries that carried sample barcodes and UMIs. A single record per CDR3 protein comes from TCRdb applying MiXCR to the 5' RACE reads. This table holds about 360,000 distinct CDR3 sequences, around 14% found once. Trimming cost V 3 bases and J 7 bases, with 18 bases left between them. This CDR3 region has 15 residues. The TCR originated in a man aged 18-30 years who had mild COVID-19 (a few samples of this study predate the infection). Cell type and time point are not known. The chain links TRBV12-3 or TRBV12-4 to TRBJ1-2; D is ambiguous. Material for sequencing was PBMCs or a T cell subset sorted from them (not recorded which). CDR3 sequence (DNA): TGTGCCAGCAGTTTTATTTTAGGGAGCGCGAGTGGCTACACCTTC. This translates into CASSFILGSASGYTF.